Reported below is one TCR beta chain. Germline V gene data show CDR1 as MNHNY and CDR2 as SVGAGI (reference sequence). V dropped 2 bases and J dropped 3 bases, with 13 bases sitting between them. The CDR3 runs to 15 residues. Primers used in a second PCR of roughly 6 to 12 cycles were a sample-barcoded 5' primer and a J-beta primer mix. Every cDNA molecule bore a tag from a template-switch adaptor containing 12 random nucleotides. Sequencing recovered at least 3 million CDR3-containing paired-end reads from each sample. From the 5' RACE reads, TCRdb called clonotypes with MiXCR, one entry per CDR3 protein. The sample consists of about 1.5 million distinct CDR3 sequences, roughly 43% of them appearing once. The data are from a study of blood T cells in healthy people across ages. As for the study in general: Template switching retrieved approximately one barcoded beta molecule for each two T cells.

The chain has TRBV6-6 and TRBJ1-1; D gene uncertain. Sequencing used blood. This receptor was taken from a woman aged 18-30 years in good health. As DNA, the CDR3 is TGTGCCAGCAGTTACGTGGTAGTGAAATACACTGAAGCTTTCTTT. Residues: CASSYVVVKYTEAFF.